A single sample is the source of the 7 T cell receptor beta chains below, sequenced in a study of CD8 T cells in Susac syndrome. When the RNA was reverse transcribed, random hexamers were used with an input of 0.5 to 1 ug. Via MiXCR, TCRdb re-called the immunoSEQ multiplex PCR reads, giving one row per CDR3 protein. The sample lists about 150,000 distinct CDR3 sequences, about 94% occurring once. The sample was CD8+ T cells from PBMCs. These receptors were taken from a human donor with multiple sclerosis.

The CDR3 bases are TGCGCCAGCAGCCAAGATGGGAGCCCGTCGAACACCGGGGAGCTGTTTTTT. It is translated as CASSQDGSPSNTGELFF. The V call is TRBV4-3, the J call TRBJ2-2; D perhaps matches TRBD2 (5 bases). With 0 bases removed from V and 0 bases from J, the gap between germline ends came to 11 bases. The CDR3 length is 17 residues. Per germline, CDR1 LGHNA and CDR2 YSLEER.

This chain joins TRBV2 and TRBJ2-3; D gene ambiguous. The CDR3 is 13 amino acids. Per germline, CDR1 SNHLY and CDR2 FYNNEI. Trimming took 0 bases from V and 4 from J, leaving 5 bases between them. In nucleotides, the CDR3 is TGTGCCAGCAGTGAAGCCTACCCAGATACGCAGTATTTT. Translation gives CASSEAYPDTQYF.

V usage is TRBV29-1 and J usage is TRBJ2-5, with 9 nucleotides matching TRBD1. The length of the CDR3 is 17 residues. V trimming: 3 bases; J trimming: 1 base; junction bases outside the gene matches: 12. Germline V gene data show CDR1 as SQVTM and CDR2 as ANQGSEA. The CDR3 DNA sequence: TGCAGCGTTGATGTTCCACGAGCGGACAGGGGCCAAGAGACCCAGTACTTC. Protein sequence: CSVDVPRADRGQETQYF.

The CDR3 DNA is TGCAGTGCTGGGACTAGCTACAATGAGCAGTTCTTC. Encoded protein: CSAGTSYNEQFF. The V call is TRBV20-1, the J call TRBJ2-1; 8 nucleotides agree with TRBD2. Per germline, CDR1 DFQATT and CDR2 SNEGSKA (reference sequence). This CDR3 has 12 amino acids. After removal of 5 bases from V and 3 bases from J, the junction contained 0 bases not matched to a gene.

The chain is built from TRBV30 and TRBJ2-3, with D tentatively TRBD1 (5 bases). V was cut by 0 bases and J by 2 bases, with 12 bases left in between. Per germline, CDR1 GTSNPN and CDR2 SVGIG (reference sequence). CDR3 length: 15 residues. CDR3 DNA sequence: TGTGCCTGGAGTGTAGGTGGGGCCCTCACAGATACGCAGTATTTT. It encodes CAWSVGGALTDTQYF.

This clonotype is a singleton in its sample. The chain uses TRBV29-1 and TRBJ2-7; the D is unclear. CDR3 length: 11 amino acids. V was pared by 5 bases and J by 0 bases, with 5 bases between. Germline V CDR1 and CDR2: SQVTM, ANQGSEA. DNA for the CDR3: TGCAGCGTTTTAGGCTCCTACGAGCAGTACTTC. Protein product: CSVLGSYEQYF.

The V and J genes are TRBV19 and TRBJ2-1; D gene ambiguous. Germline CDR1 reads LNHDA; CDR2 reads SQIVND (reference sequence). The CDR3 is 13 residues long. Trimming removed 2 bases from V and 6 bases from J, with 8 bases in between. CDR3 protein: CASSITVINEQFF. CDR3 in DNA: TGTGCCAGTAGTATAACGGTTATCAATGAGCAGTTCTTC.